A single T cell receptor beta chain is shown here with its context. As yet, its antigen is unknown. These data come from a study of monozygotic twins with inflammatory bowel disease. A template switching step added UMIs, each with a 6-nucleotide sample barcode. TCRdb re-called the 5' RACE reads and catalogs CDR3 proteins one per entry, DNA excluded. The listing records about 150,000 distinct CDR3 sequences. Findings and caveats of the study: Evidence did not back any single strong signal or clonotype linked to IBD.

The CDR3 is made up of 15 amino acids. Per the germline V gene, CDR1 is SGDLS and CDR2 is YYNGEE. The V gene is TRBV9, the J gene TRBJ2-3. Material: blood. The receptor comes from a human donor with ulcerative colitis or Crohn's disease, or a healthy co-twin of an affected twin (not recorded which). The chain's CDR3 is CASNVLAGSTDTQYF.